A single T cell receptor beta chain is shown here with its context. The sample is drawn from a study of shared clonotypes between healthy human individuals. Study-wide background: Each donor had three CD4 naive, three CD4 memory, two CD8 naive and one CD8 memory plate.

The germline V gene encodes CDR1 SGHNT and CDR2 YYREEE (reference sequence). This CDR3 comprises 16 residues. The V end was cut by 4 bases, the J end by 0 bases, with 14 bases between. Sorted-subset replicate PCR reactions were performed with around 200 ng DNA, corresponding to roughly 31,000 T cell genomes. The data were produced by immunoSEQ multiplex PCR, yet TCRdb's version contains in-frame clones alone and is incomplete. The table includes around 700,000 clones, 74% detected once. The receptor was derived from a woman aged 25 to 39 in good health. What was sequenced was memory CD4+ T cells sorted from blood. Subset defined: CD45RA-negative fraction. J is TRBJ2-1 and V is TRBV5-4; unclear D gene. The DNA of the CDR3 is TGTGCCAGCAGCCCAGACCCCGAAAGCTCCTACAATGAGCAGTTCTTC. Translated, it gives CASSPDPESSYNEQFF. Full variable domain (rest looked up from reference TRBV5-4 and TRBJ2-1): ETGVTQSPTHLIKTRGQQVTLRCSSQSGHNTVSWYQQALGQGPQFIFQYYREEENGRGNFPPRFSGLQFPNYSSELNVNALELDDSALYLCASSPDPESSYNEQFFGPGTRLTVL.